This entry lists 11 T cell receptor beta chains sequenced from one sample in a study of T cells in Graves' hyperthyroidism and ophthalmopathy. RNA transcripts gave rise to amplified TCR beta CDR3 regions. Primed by the HTBI set, a first-round RT-PCR was run on the TCR CDR3. TCRdb re-called the multiplex PCR reads with MiXCR, one entry per CDR3 protein. The sample lists a few hundred thousand distinct CDR3 sequences; just under 15% were seen once. Sequenced: blood. Receptors originate from a woman between 25 and 40 years old with Graves' hyperthyroidism.

The rearrangement joins TRBV12-3 or TRBV12-4 to TRBJ2-1; TRBD2 matches 9 bases. The CDR3 extends over 15 amino acids. Losses at the gene ends were 0 bases for V and 10 bases for J; bases not matched to a gene: 7. The CDR3 coding sequence is TGTGCCAGCAGTTTAGCGGGGTTAGCGGGAGCCGAGCAGTTCTTC. It codes for CASSLAGLAGAEQFF.

This clonotype was picked up many times. The chain has TRBV3-1 and TRBJ2-3; D assignment may be TRBD1 or TRBD2 (5 bases each). Germline CDR1 reads LGHDT; CDR2 reads YNNKEL (reference sequence). This CDR3 is built from 16 residues. Deletions cut 4 bases from V and 2 bases from J, with 16 bases between. The CDR3 DNA is TGTGCCAGCAGCCCACCAGGGCCCGGGAACACAGATACGCAGTATTTT. Its protein is CASSPPGPGNTDTQYF.

This clonotype came up a few times. J is TRBJ2-3 and V is TRBV10-3, with D possibly TRBD2 on 5 matching bases. Germline loops: CDR1 ENHRY, CDR2 SYGVKD. The CDR3 consists of 14 residues. Trimming stripped 7 bases from V and 6 bases from J, with 17 bases between. This CDR3 reads CAINSGSPGDTQYF. The CDR3 nucleotides read TGTGCCATCAACTCAGGCAGTCCGGGGGATACGCAGTATTTT.

On this clonotype: A much larger clone lies one base from this, so it may be a read error. In DNA form, the CDR3 reads TGTACCAGCGGGGACAATCCACAGCCCCAGCATTTT. Protein sequence: CTSGDNPQPQHF. The chain combines TRBV6-2 or TRBV6-3 with TRBJ1-5, with a tentative D call TRBD1 (6 bases). Germline V gives CDR1 MNHEY, CDR2 SVGEGT. This CDR3 has 12 residues.

The rearrangement joins TRBV5-1 to TRBJ2-3; D unresolved. Germline V gene sequence: CDR1 SGHRS, CDR2 YFSETQ. The CDR3 contains 16 residues. V gave up 5 bases and J gave up 2 bases, with 18 bases separating them. The CDR3: CASRGMVGRITDTQYF. CDR3 DNA: TGCGCCAGCAGGGGGATGGTGGGCCGAATCACAGATACGCAGTATTTT.

The chain is built from TRBV9 and TRBJ2-7, with D perhaps TRBD2 (6 bases). Germline assignment: CDR1 SGDLS and CDR2 YYNGEE. CDR3 size: 16 residues. Trimming took off 4 bases at V and 3 bases at J, with 20 bases between the two ends. CDR3: CASSPVTGTAFYEQYF. In nucleotides, the CDR3 is TGTGCCAGCAGCCCCGTAACCGGGACTGCCTTCTACGAGCAGTACTTC. Looking up the rest from reference TRBV9 and TRBJ2-7 gives the full variable domain: DSGVTQTPKHLITATGQRVTLRCSPRSGDLSVYWYQQSLDQGLQFLIQYYNGEERAKGNILERFSAQQFPDLHSELNLSSLELGDSALYFCASSPVTGTAFYEQYFGPGTRLTVT.

The rearrangement uses TRBV7-2 and TRBJ1-2; D is possibly TRBD1 (6 bases). The germline V gene encodes CDR1 SGHTA and CDR2 FQGNSA. The CDR3 loop spans 15 amino acids. Trimming removed 5 bases at V and 0 bases at J, with 13 bases between. CDR3 region: CASSDDRKANYGYTF. CDR3 nucleotides: TGTGCCAGCAGCGACGACAGGAAAGCTAACTATGGCTACACCTTC.

This clonotype turned up a few times. The V and J genes are TRBV19 and TRBJ2-7, with TRBD1 as a possible D gene (6 bases). Germline V lookup: CDR1 LNHDA, CDR2 SQIVND (reference sequence). CDR3 length: 15 residues. Trimming cost V 5 bases and J 3 bases, with 17 bases left between them. CDR3: CASSPTGTSFYEQYF. CDR3 in DNA: TGTGCCAGTAGTCCGACCGGGACATCTTTCTACGAGCAGTACTTC.

The chain's CDR3 is CASSQEGLHTGELFF. Here the CDR3 DNA reads TGTGCCAGCAGCCAAGAGGGACTACATACCGGGGAGCTGTTTTTT. The chain has TRBV4-2 and TRBJ2-2; 7 nucleotides line up with TRBD2. There are 15 residues in the CDR3. V lost 0 bases to trimming and J lost 5 bases; unmatched junction nucleotides: 3. The germline V gene encodes CDR1 LGHNA and CDR2 YNFKEQ.

This clonotype was detected once. The V gene is TRBV15, the J gene TRBJ2-2, with D maybe TRBD2 (8 bases). Germline CDR1 LNHNV, CDR2 YYDKDF (reference sequence). The CDR3 has 18 amino acids. Trimming pared 3 bases from V and 5 bases from J, leaving 22 bases between. The CDR3 region is CATSSYDRAIAGTGELFF. CDR3 nucleotide sequence: TGTGCCACCAGCAGTTACGACAGGGCGATAGCGGGAACCGGGGAGCTGTTTTTT.

V usage is TRBV20-1 and J usage is TRBJ1-1, with D possibly being TRBD1 (5 bases). Trimming left V 4 bases short and J 4 bases short, with 10 bases between. The CDR3 loop spans 12 amino acids. Germline assignment: CDR1 DFQATT and CDR2 SNEGSKA (reference sequence). Written as DNA, the CDR3 is TGCAGTGCTAAGGAGGGGTCCACTGAAGCTTTCTTT. This translates into CSAKEGSTEAFF.